This T cell receptor beta chain was recorded in a study of control samples from healthy donors and cancer patients. The V segment lost 10 bases and the J segment 2 bases; nucleotides outside the gene matches: 3. Germline V gene lookup returns CDR1 LNHDA and CDR2 SQIVND (reference sequence). The CDR3 runs 14 residues. TCRdb's copy holds only in-frame clones and misses some; the assay was immunoSEQ multiplex PCR. Of approximately 110,000 clones in the sample, approximately 90% were seen once. This sequence joins TRBV19 and TRBJ1-6; 9 nucleotides match TRBD1. The sample comprised blood. This sequence was found in a human donor in good health. The donor label of this sample is uncertain. The DNA for the CDR3 is TGTGCCACCAGGACAGGGGCCTATAATTCACCCCTCCACTTT. It yields the protein CATRTGAYNSPLHF.